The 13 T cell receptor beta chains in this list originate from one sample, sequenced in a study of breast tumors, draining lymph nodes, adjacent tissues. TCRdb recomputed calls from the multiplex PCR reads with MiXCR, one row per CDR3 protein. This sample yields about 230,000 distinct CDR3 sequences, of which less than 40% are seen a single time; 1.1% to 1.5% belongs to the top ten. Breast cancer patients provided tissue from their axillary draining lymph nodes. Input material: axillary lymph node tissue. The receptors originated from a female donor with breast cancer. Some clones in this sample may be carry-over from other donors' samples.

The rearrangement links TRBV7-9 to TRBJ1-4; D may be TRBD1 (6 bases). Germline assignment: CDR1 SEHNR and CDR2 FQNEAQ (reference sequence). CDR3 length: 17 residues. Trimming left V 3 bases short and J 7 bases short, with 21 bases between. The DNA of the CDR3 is TGTGCCAGCAGCTTCGGGACTAGCGGGATAGGGGGTGAAAAACTGTTTTTT. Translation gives CASSFGTSGIGGEKLFF.

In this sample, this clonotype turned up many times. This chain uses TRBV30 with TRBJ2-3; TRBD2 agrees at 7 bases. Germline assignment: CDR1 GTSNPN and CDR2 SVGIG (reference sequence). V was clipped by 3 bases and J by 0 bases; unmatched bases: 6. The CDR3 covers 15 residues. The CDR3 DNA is TGTGCCTGGAGGTGGGGGGGTGGGAGCACAGATACGCAGTATTTT. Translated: CAWRWGGGSTDTQYF.

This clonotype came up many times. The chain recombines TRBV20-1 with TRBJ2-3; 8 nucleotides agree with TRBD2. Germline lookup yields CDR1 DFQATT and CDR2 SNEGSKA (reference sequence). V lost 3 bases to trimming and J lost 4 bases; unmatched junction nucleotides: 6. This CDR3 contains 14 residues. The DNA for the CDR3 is TGCAGTGCTAGGTCAAGCGGGAGAGCAGATACGCAGTATTTT. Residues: CSARSSGRADTQYF.

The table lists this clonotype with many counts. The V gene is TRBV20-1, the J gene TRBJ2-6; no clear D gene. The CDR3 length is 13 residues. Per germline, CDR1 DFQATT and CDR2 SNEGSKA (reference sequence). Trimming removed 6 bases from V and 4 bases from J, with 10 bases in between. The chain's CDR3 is CSAEVRGANVLTF. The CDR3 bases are TGCAGTGCCGAGGTCAGGGGGGCCAACGTCCTGACTTTC.

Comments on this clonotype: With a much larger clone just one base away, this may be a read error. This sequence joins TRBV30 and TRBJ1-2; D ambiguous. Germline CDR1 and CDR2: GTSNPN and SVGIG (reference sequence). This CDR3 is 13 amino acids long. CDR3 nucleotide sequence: TGTGCCCGGAGTGGGGAGTTTCGGAATGGCTACACCTTC. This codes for CARSGEFRNGYTF.

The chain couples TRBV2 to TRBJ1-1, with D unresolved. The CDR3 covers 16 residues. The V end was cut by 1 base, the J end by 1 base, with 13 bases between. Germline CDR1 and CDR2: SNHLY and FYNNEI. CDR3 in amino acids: CASSEGLAVRNTEAFF. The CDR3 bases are TGTGCCAGCAGTGAAGGACTAGCGGTTCGGAACACTGAAGCTTTCTTT.

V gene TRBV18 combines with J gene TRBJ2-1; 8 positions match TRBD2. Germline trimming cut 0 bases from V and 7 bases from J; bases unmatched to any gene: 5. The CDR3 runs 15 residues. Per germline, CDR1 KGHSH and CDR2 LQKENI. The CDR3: CASSPPSGSRNEQFF. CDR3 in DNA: TGTGCCAGCTCACCACCGAGCGGGAGTCGGAATGAGCAGTTCTTC.

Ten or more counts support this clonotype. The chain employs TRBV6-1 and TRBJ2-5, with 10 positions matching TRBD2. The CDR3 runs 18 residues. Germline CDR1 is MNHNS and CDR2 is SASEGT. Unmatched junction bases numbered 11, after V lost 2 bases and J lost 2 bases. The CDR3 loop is CASSEYGASGSAQETQYF. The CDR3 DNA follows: TGTGCCAGCAGTGAATATGGGGCTAGCGGGAGCGCGCAAGAGACCCAGTACTTC.

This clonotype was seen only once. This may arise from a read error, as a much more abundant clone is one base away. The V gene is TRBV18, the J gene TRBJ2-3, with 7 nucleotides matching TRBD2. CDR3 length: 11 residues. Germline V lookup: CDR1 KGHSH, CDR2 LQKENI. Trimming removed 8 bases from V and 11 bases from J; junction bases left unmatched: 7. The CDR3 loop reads CASTPSGLQYF. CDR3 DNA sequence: TGTGCCAGCACTCCTAGCGGTCTGCAGTATTTT.

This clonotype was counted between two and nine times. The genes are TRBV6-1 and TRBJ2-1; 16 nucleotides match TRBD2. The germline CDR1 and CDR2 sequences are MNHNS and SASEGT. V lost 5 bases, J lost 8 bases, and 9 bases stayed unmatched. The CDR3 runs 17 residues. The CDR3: CASSPGLAGGPVHEQFF. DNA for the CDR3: TGTGCCAGCAGTCCGGGACTAGCGGGAGGGCCAGTCCATGAGCAGTTCTTC.

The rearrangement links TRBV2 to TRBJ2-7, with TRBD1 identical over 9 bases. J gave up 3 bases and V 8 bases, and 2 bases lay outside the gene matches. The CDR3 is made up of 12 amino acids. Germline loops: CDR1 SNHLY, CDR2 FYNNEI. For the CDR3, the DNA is TGTGCCAGCTTGGGACAGGGCTACGAGCAGTACTTC. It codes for CASLGQGYEQYF.

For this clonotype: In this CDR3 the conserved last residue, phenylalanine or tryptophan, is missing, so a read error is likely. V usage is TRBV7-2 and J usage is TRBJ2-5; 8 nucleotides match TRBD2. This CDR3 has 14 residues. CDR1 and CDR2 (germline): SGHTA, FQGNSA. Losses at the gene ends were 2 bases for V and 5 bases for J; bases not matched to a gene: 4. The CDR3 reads CASSLQGGRETQYR. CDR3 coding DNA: TGTGCCAGCAGCTTACAGGGCGGGAGGGAGACCCAGTACCGC.

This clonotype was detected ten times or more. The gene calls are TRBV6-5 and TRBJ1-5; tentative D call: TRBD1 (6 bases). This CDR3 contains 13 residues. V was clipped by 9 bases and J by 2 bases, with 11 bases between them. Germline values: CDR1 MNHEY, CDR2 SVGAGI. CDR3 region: CASTAGGNQPQHF. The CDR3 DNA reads TGTGCCAGTACCGCAGGGGGCAATCAGCCCCAGCATTTT.